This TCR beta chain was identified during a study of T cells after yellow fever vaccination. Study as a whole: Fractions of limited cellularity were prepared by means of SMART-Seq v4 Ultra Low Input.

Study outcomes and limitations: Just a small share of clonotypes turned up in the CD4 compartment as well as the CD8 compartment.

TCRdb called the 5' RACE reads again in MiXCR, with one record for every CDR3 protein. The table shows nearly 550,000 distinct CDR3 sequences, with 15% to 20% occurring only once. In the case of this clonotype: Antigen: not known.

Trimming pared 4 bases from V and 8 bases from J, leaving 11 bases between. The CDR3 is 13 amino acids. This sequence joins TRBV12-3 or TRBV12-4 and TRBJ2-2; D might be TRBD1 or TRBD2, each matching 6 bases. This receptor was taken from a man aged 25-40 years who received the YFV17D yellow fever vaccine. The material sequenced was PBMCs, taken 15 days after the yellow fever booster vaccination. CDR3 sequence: CASSWRGEGELFF. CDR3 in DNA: TGTGCCAGCAGTTGGAGGGGGGAAGGGGAGCTGTTTTTT.